This T cell receptor (beta chain) was documented in a study of CD8+CD57+ T cells in acquired aplastic anemia. This clonotype has ten or more counts. The CDR3 contains 16 residues. The ends were cut back, 6 bases at V and 1 base at J, with 16 bases in the middle. Profiles of TCR beta VDJ and CDR3 were generated from a genomic DNA template. TCRdb processed the reads anew with MiXCR; each CDR3 protein has one entry. The sample has around 140,000 distinct CDR3 sequences; approximately 41% are singletons. What was sequenced was sorted CD4+, CD8+, or CD8+CD57+ T cells (not recorded which) from PBMCs. The chain recombines TRBV12-3 or TRBV12-4 with TRBJ1-3, with unresolved D. This clonotype was sampled from a human donor in good health, serving as a control. As DNA, the CDR3 is TGTGCCAGCAGACCCGTTGGGAGGGAGTCTGGAAACACCATATATTTT. Residues: CASRPVGRESGNTIYF.